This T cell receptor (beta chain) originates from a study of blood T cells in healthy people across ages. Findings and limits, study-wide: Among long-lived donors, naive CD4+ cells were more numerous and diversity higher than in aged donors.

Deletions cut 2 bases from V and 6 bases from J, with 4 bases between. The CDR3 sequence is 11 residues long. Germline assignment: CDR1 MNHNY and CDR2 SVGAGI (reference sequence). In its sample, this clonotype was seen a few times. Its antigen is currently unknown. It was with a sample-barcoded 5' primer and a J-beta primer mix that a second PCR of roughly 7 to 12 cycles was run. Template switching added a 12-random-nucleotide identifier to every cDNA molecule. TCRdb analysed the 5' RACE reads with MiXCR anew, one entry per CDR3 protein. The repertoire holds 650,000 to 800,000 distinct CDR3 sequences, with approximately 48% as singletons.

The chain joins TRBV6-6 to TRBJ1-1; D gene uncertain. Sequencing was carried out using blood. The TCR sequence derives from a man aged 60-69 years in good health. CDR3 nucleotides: TGTGCCAGCAGTTACGATGCTGAAGCTTTCTTT. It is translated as CASSYDAEAFF.